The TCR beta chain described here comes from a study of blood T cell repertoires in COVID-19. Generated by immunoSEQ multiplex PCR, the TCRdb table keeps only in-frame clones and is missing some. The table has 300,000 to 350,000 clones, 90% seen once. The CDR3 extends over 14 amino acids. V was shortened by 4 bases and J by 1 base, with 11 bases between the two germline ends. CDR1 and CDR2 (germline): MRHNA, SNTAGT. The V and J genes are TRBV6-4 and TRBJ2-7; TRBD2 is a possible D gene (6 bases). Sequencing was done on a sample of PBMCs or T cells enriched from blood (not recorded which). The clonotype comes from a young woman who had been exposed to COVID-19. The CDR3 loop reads CASSVPGLSYEQYF. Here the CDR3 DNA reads TGTGCCAGCAGTGTACCGGGACTGTCCTACGAGCAGTACTTC.